This T cell receptor (beta chain) was recorded in a study of cytomegalovirus exposure and HLA in healthy donors. Primers for the PCR totalled 60 Vbeta and 13 Jbeta. TCRdb keeps only in-frame clones here, not all; method: immunoSEQ multiplex PCR. The sample has more than 95,000 clones; roughly 79% are singletons. About this clone itself: As yet, its antigen is unknown.

General study findings and limits: Three chains linked to CMV were shown in vitro to be specific for CMV antigens. Association of a missense DCLRE1C variant with TCR beta V- and J-gene trimming was reported in a later analysis. Previous analysis showed most TCR beta V segments were productive about 90% or about 30% of the time.

This CDR3 is built from 14 residues. Germline CDR1 SGHRS, CDR2 YFSETQ. The V gene end was trimmed by 4 bases and the J gene end by 7 bases; junction bases not matched to a gene: 6. The specimen sequenced was PBMCs. This TCR was sampled from a woman in her twenties or thirties in good health and CMV-seronegative. The rearrangement links TRBV5-1 to TRBJ2-2; the match to TRBD1 covers 8 bases. The CDR3 coding sequence is TGCGCCAGCAGCGACAGGGGAGTGAGCGGGGAGCTGTTTTTT. Encoded protein: CASSDRGVSGELFF.